This TCR beta chain was sequenced for a study of T cell responses to AZD1222 COVID-19 vaccine. The study's findings and limits: Sampling captured repertoires only after the peak T cell response. Mostly white British, mostly female donors; authors suggested clonal diversity may be underestimated.

Assay: immunoSEQ multiplex PCR; the TCRdb copy retains only in-frame clones and omits some. The sample comprises approximately 80,000 clones, 80% to 90% of which are singletons, and roughly a tenth rests with the top ten. CDR3 size: 16 residues. CDR1 is KGHSH and CDR2 is LQKENI in the germline V gene. V was shortened by 4 bases and J by 1 base, with 11 bases between the two germline ends. This clone was counted only a few times. Its antigen is undetermined. The sequence derives from an adult who received the AZD1222 COVID-19 vaccine. The rearrangement links TRBV18 to TRBJ1-6, with no clear D. The material was peripheral blood, obtained 28 days after the second AZD1222 dose. CDR3 sequence (DNA): TGTGCCAGCTCACTTAGTACTCGGTCCTATAATTCACCCCTCCACTTT. Residues: CASSLSTRSYNSPLHF.